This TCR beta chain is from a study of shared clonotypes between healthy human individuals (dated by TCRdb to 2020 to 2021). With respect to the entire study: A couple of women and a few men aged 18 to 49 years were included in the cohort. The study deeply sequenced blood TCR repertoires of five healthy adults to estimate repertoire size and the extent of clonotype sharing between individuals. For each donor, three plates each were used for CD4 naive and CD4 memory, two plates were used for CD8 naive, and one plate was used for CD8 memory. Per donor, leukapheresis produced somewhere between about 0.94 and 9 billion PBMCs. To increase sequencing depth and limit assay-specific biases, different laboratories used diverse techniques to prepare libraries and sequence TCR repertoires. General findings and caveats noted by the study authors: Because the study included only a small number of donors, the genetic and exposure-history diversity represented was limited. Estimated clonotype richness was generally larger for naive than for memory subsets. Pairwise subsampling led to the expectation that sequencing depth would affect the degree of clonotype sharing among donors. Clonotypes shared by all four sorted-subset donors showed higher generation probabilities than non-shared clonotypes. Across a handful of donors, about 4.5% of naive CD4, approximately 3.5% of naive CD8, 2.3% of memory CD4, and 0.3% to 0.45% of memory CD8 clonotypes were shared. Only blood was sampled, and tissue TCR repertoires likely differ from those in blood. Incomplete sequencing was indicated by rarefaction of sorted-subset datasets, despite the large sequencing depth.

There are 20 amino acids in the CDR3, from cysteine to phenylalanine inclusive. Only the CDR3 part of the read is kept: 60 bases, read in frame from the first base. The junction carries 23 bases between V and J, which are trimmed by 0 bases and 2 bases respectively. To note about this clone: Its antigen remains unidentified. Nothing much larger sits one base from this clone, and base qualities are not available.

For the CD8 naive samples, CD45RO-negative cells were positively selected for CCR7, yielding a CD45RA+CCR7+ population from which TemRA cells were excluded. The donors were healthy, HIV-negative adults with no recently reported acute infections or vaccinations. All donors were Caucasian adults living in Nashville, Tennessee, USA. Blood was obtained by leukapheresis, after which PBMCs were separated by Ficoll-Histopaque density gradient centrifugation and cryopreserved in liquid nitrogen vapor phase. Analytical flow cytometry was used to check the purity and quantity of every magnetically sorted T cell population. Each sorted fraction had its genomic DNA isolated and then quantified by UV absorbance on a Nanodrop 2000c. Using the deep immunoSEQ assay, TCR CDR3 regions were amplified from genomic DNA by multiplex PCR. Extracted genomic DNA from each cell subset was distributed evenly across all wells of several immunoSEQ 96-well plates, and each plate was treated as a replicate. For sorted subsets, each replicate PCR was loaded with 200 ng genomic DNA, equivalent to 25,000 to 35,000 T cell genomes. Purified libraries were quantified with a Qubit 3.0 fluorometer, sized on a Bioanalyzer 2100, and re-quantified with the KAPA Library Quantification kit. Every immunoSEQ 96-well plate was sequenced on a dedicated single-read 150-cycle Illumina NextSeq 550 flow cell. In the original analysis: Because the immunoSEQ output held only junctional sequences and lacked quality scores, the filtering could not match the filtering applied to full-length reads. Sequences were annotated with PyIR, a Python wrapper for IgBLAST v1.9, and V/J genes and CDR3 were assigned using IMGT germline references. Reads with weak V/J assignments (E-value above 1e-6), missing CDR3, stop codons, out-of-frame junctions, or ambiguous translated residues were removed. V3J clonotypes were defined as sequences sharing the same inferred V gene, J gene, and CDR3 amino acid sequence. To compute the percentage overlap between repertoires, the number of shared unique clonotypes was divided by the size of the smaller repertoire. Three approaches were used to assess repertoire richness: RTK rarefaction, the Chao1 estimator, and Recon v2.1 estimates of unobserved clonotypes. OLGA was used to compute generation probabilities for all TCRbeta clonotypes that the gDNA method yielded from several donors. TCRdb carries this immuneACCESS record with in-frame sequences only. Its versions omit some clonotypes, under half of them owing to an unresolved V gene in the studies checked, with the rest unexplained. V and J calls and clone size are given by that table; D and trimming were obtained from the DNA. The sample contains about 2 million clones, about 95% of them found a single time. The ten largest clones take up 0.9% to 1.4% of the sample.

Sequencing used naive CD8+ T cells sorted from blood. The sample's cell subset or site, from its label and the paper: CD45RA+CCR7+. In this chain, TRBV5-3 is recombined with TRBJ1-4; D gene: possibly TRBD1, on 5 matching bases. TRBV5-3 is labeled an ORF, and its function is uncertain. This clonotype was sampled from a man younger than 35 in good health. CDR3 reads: CARSLAGGARGVNTNEKLFF. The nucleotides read TGTGCCAGAAGCTTGGCCGGAGGGGCTAGAGGGGTCAATACTAATGAAAAACTGTTTTTT.